This entry lists 16 T cell receptor beta chains sequenced from one sample in a study of neurological immune-mediated disorders. The time point denotes: longitudinal time-point 1 (baseline). TCRdb recomputed calls from the 5' RACE reads with MiXCR, one row per CDR3 protein. The data show tens of thousands of distinct CDR3 sequences, 9% to 10% seen once. Sequencing was carried out using PBMCs. These receptors were obtained from a woman aged 40 to 50 in good health.

This clonotype was observed at least ten times. The rearrangement links TRBV7-3 to TRBJ2-3; D is possibly TRBD2 (6 bases). Germline-derived CDR1 and CDR2 are SGHTA and FQGTGA. The CDR3 is made up of 14 amino acids. Trimming took 3 bases from V and 5 from J, leaving 12 bases between them. The CDR3 sequence: CASSFAGNQDTQYF. CDR3 bases: TGTGCCAGCAGCTTTGCGGGGAATCAAGATACGCAGTATTTT.

This clonotype has at least ten counts. The chain links TRBV20-1 to TRBJ2-7; 8 bases fit TRBD2. Looked up from germline, CDR1 is DFQATT and CDR2 is SNEGSKA (reference sequence). The CDR3 sequence is 14 residues long. V lost 3 bases and J lost 4; bases outside the gene matches: 8. In DNA form, the CDR3 reads TGCAGTGCTAGTCCCCGACTAGCGACTTACGAGCAGTACTTC. It encodes CSASPRLATYEQYF.

This clonotype was recorded at least ten times. This chain links TRBV20-1 with TRBJ2-3; 11 bases agree with TRBD2. The CDR3 loop spans 18 amino acids. Germline assignment: CDR1 DFQATT and CDR2 SNEGSKA (reference sequence). V trimming: 5 bases; J trimming: 1 base; junction bases outside the gene matches: 14. Here the CDR3 DNA reads TGCAGTGCTTTGCCAATAGCGGGGGGGCCGGTCGGCACAGATACGCAGTATTTT. Its translation: CSALPIAGGPVGTDTQYF.

This clonotype was detected ten times or more. The V gene is TRBV29-1, the J gene TRBJ1-1; D ambiguous. CDR1 and CDR2 (germline): SQVTM, ANQGSEA. Trimming shortened V by 4 bases and J by 0 bases, and 6 bases separated the two germline ends. This CDR3 contains 12 residues. DNA of the CDR3: TGCAGCGTTGTAGGGATGAACACTGAAGCTTTCTTT. This translates into CSVVGMNTEAFF.

There are many counts of this clonotype. V usage is TRBV15 and J usage is TRBJ2-2; TRBD1 aligns across 8 bases. Germline V gene sequence: CDR1 LNHNV, CDR2 YYDKDF (reference sequence). The CDR3 runs to 16 residues. V shed 0 bases, J shed 3 bases, and the junction held 3 bases outside the gene matches. The CDR3 DNA sequence: TGTGCCACCAGCAGAGAAGGGACAGGACACACCGGGGAGCTGTTTTTT. This gives the protein CATSREGTGHTGELFF.

This clonotype was detected many times. The chain employs TRBV20-1 and TRBJ1-1; no clear D. The germline CDR1 and CDR2 sequences are DFQATT and SNEGSKA (reference sequence). The V end lost 6 bases, the J end lost 4 bases, and 12 bases lay between the germline ends. The CDR3 totals 12 residues. CDR3: CSASFGVTEAFF. DNA of the CDR3: TGCAGTGCCAGCTTCGGGGTCACTGAAGCTTTCTTT.

This clonotype was observed a single time. A single base separates this from a much larger clone, so it may be a read error. CDR3 nucleotides: TGCGACAGCAGCTTTGAACGGACGGAATATGGCTACACCTTC. This encodes CDSSFERTEYGYTF. J is TRBJ1-2 and V is TRBV5-1; no firm D call. The CDR3 loop spans 14 amino acids. Germline-derived CDR1 and CDR2 are SGHRS and YFSETQ.

This clonotype showed up many times. The genes are TRBV7-3 and TRBJ1-1; maybe TRBD1 (6 bases). The CDR3 has 15 residues. Per germline, CDR1 SGHTA and CDR2 FQGTGA. V was clipped by 0 bases and J by 7 bases, with 15 bases between them. The CDR3 region is CASSLTGGQRNEAFF. In DNA form, the CDR3 reads TGTGCCAGCAGCTTAACCGGGGGGCAAAGAAATGAAGCTTTCTTT.

This clonotype was counted at least ten times. This chain connects TRBV7-2 to TRBJ1-1; unclear D gene. This CDR3 is 15 amino acids long. CDR1 is SGHTA and CDR2 is FQGNSA in the germline V gene. Trimming cost V 5 bases and J 1 base, with 14 bases left between them. The CDR3 coding sequence is TGTGCCAGCAGCCCCCCCACATCGACGAACACTGAAGCTTTCTTT. Translated, it gives CASSPPTSTNTEAFF.

This clonotype was picked up many times. The V call is TRBV7-2, the J call TRBJ2-1, with 10 bases aligning to TRBD1. CDR1 SGHTA and CDR2 FQGNSA come from the germline V gene. With V trimmed by 4 bases and J by 9 bases, 3 bases remained unmatched. CDR3 length equals 13 residues. In DNA, the CDR3 is TGTGCCAGCAGCTCGGGACAGGGGACTGAGCAGTTCTTC. It specifies CASSSGQGTEQFF.

This clonotype has a handful of counts. The CDR3 protein is CATSGTGSYNEQFF. CDR3 DNA: TGTGCCACCAGTGGGACAGGGAGCTACAATGAGCAGTTCTTC. The chain recombines TRBV24-1 with TRBJ2-1, with TRBD1 matching over 8 bases. CDR1 and CDR2 (germline): KGHDR, SFDVKD. This CDR3 has 14 residues. V was clipped by 5 bases and J by 3 bases; unmatched bases: 2.

This clonotype was counted at least ten times. CDR3 coding DNA: TGTGCCAGCACCTTAGGGTTTAATCAGCCCCAGCATTTT. Translating it yields CASTLGFNQPQHF. V usage is TRBV12-3 or TRBV12-4 and J usage is TRBJ1-5; D unresolved. V lost 7 bases, J lost 4 bases, and 11 bases lay in between. CDR3 length: 13 amino acids.

In this sample, this clonotype turned up many times. The chain joins TRBV4-3 to TRBJ2-5; a possible D gene is TRBD1 (6 bases). The CDR3 loop spans 13 amino acids. Trimming shortened V by 5 bases and J by 5 bases, and 12 bases separated the two germline ends. From germline, CDR1 is LGHNA and CDR2 YSLEER. DNA for the CDR3: TGCGCCAGCAGCGGGCAGGGGATGGAGACCCAGTACTTC. Its translation is CASSGQGMETQYF.

This clonotype occurred a few times. The J gene is TRBJ2-3, the V gene TRBV7-2; 7 bases agree with TRBD1. CDR3 length: 15 residues. Trimming at V came to 5 bases and at J to 6 bases, leaving 11 bases not matched to a gene. CDR1 SGHTA and CDR2 FQGNSA come from the germline V gene. The DNA of the CDR3 is TGTGCCAGCAGCCTCGGACAGGTTTCCTGGGATACGCAGTATTTT. Translation gives CASSLGQVSWDTQYF.

This clonotype was detected many times. The gene calls are TRBV6-1 and TRBJ1-1; D gene uncertain. CDR1 MNHNS and CDR2 SASEGT come from the germline V gene. Trimming removed 4 bases from V and 1 base from J, with 7 bases in between. The CDR3 is 13 residues long. In DNA, the CDR3 is TGTGCCAGCAGTGGAAGCAGGAACACTGAAGCTTTCTTT. This encodes CASSGSRNTEAFF.

The V gene is TRBV29-1, the J gene TRBJ2-7; 7 bases agree with TRBD1. The trim removed 6 bases at V and 3 bases at J, leaving 5 bases unmatched. This CDR3 region has 12 residues. Germline V lookup: CDR1 SQVTM, CDR2 ANQGSEA. CDR3 coding DNA: TGCAGCGTAGCCCGGACAGGCTACGAGCAGTACTTC. It codes for CSVARTGYEQYF.